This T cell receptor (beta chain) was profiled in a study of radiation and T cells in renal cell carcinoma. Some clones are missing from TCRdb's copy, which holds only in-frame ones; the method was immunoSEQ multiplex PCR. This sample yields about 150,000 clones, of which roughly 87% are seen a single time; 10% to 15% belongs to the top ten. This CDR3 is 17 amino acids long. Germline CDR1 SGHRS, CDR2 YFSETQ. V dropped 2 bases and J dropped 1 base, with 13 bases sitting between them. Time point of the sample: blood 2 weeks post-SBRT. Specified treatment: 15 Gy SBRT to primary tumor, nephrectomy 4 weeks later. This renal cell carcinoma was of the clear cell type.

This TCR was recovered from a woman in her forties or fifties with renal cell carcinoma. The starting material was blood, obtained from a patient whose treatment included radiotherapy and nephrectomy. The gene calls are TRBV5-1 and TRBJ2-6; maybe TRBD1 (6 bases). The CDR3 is CASSFTGPISGANVLTF. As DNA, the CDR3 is TGCGCCAGCAGCTTTACAGGGCCAATTTCTGGGGCCAACGTCCTGACTTTC.